This T cell receptor (beta chain) comes out of a study of T cell repertoires in cytomegalovirus infection. Across the whole study: Recently identified HLA-C-restricted and well-studied HLA-B-restricted CMV epitopes were used. Through public TCR beta signatures, both CMV infection and matching HLA type were indicated. General study points: People with CMV and the relevant HLA were identified by cumulative public TCR beta family frequency. Across the ex vivo response, the dominant clonotypes were HLA-C-restricted CMV-specific TCR beta clonotypes.

The length of the CDR3 is 14 residues. V was shortened by 0 bases and J by 2 bases, with 8 bases between the two germline ends. Germline V lookup: CDR1 DFQATT, CDR2 SNEGSKA (reference sequence). Note on this clonotype: Its target is not known.

TCRdb reanalysed the reads using MiXCR and keeps one entry per CDR3 protein. The table has about 570,000 distinct CDR3 sequences, about 39% seen once; the top ten hold roughly 50%. This chain joins TRBV20-1 and TRBJ2-1, with unresolved D. This TCR derives from a human donor in good health (CMV status not recorded). Some clones in this sample may be carry-over from other donors' samples. Sequenced material: cultured PBMCs, taken from culture after CMV antigen stimulation. The CDR3 sequence: CSARDPRTYNEQFF. In DNA form, the CDR3 reads TGCAGTGCTAGAGATCCAAGGACCTACAATGAGCAGTTCTTC.